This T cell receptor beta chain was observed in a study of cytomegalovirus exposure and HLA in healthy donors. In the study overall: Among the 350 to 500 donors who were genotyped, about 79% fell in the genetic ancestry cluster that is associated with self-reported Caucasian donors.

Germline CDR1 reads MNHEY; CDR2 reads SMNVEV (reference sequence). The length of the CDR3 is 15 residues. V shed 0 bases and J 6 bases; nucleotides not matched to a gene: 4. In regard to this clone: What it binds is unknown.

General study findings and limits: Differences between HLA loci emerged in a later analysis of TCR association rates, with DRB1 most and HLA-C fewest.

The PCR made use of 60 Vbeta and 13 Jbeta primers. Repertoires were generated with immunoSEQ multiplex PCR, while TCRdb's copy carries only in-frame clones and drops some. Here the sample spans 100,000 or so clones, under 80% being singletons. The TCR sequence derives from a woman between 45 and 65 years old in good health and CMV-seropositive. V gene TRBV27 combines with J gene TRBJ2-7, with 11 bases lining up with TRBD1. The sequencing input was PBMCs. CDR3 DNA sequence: TGTGCCAGCAGTTTATCCGGACAGGGGGCAGGCGAGCAGTACTTC. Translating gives CASSLSGQGAGEQYF.